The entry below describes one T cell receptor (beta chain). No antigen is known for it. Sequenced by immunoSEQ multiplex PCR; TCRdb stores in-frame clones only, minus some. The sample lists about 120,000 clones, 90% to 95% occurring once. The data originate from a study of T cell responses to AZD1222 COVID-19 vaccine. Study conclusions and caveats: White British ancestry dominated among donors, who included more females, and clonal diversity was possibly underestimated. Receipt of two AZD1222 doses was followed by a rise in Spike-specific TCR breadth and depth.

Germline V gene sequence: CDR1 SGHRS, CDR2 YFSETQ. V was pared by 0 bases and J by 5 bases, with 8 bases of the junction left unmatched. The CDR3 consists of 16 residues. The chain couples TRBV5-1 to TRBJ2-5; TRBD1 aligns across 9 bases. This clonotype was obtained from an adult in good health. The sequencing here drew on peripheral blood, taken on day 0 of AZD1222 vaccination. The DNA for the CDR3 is TGCGCCAGCAGCTTGGGAGAGGACAGGGGTTGGGAGACCCAGTACTTC. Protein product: CASSLGEDRGWETQYF.